A single sample is the source of the 2 T cell receptor beta chains below, sequenced in a study of OX40 agonist ivuxolimab in advanced cancers. Library construction relied on the immunoSEQ multiplex PCR assay. TCRdb stores this immuneACCESS table with in-frame sequences only. Part of the clones is absent; in the studies checked, under half of the shortfall reflects unresolved V genes, and no reason is known for the rest. The sample table shows about 93,000 clones, and 89% are seen once. Jointly, the top ten make up around 0.3% of the sample. The source material was CD4+ or CD8+ T cells sorted from blood, sampled in a trial of the OX40 agonist ivuxolimab. All receptors derive from an adult with an advanced solid tumor such as melanoma, head and neck, liver or kidney cancer.

This clone is judged medium-sized. The chain couples TRBV5-4 to TRBJ1-2; TRBD1 might be the D (5 bases). The CDR3 length is 13 residues. The germline gives CDR1 SGHNT, CDR2 YYREEE (reference sequence). With 0 bases removed from V and 4 bases from J, the gap between germline ends came to 7 bases. The CDR3 region has the DNA TGTGCCAGCAGCTTGGGGGGCTCCTATGGCTACACCTTC. Its protein product is CASSLGGSYGYTF.

The genes are TRBV30 and TRBJ1-2; a possible D gene is TRBD1 (5 bases). The CDR3 contains 14 residues. With 3 bases removed from V and 8 bases from J, the gap between germline ends came to 19 bases. CDR1 is GTSNPN, CDR2 SVGIG, per germline (reference sequence). CDR3 in amino acids: CAWSGGLIFGGYTF. DNA of the CDR3: TGTGCCTGGAGCGGGGGACTAATTTTTGGAGGCTACACCTTC.